This T cell receptor beta chain was sequenced for a study of blood T cell repertoires in COVID-19. Profiled with immunoSEQ multiplex PCR; TCRdb holds only in-frame clones, not every one. The repertoire holds more than 150,000 clones, with approximately 91% as singletons. The source is a man aged 35 to 55 with acute or convalescent COVID-19. The specimen was peripheral blood.

The CDR3: CASSLSSAQLKETQYF. The DNA for the CDR3 is TGTGCCAGCAGCTTATCTAGCGCCCAGCTAAAAGAGACCCAGTACTTC. J is TRBJ2-5 and V is TRBV7-2, with D maybe TRBD2 (6 bases). Trimming left V 2 bases short and J 3 bases short, with 16 bases between. Germline V lookup: CDR1 SGHTA, CDR2 FQGNSA. The length of the CDR3 is 16 residues.